Listed below are T cell receptor beta chains from one sample, sequenced in a study of cytomegalovirus exposure and HLA in healthy donors. Sequencing used immunoSEQ multiplex PCR; TCRdb keeps in-frame clones, though not all of them. This repertoire includes tens of thousands of clones. Sequencing was done on a sample of PBMCs. These receptors came from a woman aged 18-35 years in good health and CMV-seronegative. Each CDR3 is given with its conserved first and last residue. The D gene is left open where the match is weak.

D gene,CDR3 length,J gene,V gene,CDR3 DNA,CDR3 protein
TRBD1,14,TRBJ1-6,TRBV18,TGTGCCAGCTCACCTGAAGGACAGGGTTCACACCTCCACTTT,CASSPEGQGSHLHF
NA,15,TRBJ2-1,TRBV5-1,TGCGCCAGCAGCTTAGAGAGTCTTCCCTACAATGAGCAGTTCTTC,CASSLESLPYNEQFF
NA,14,TRBJ1-2,TRBV11-3,TGTGCCAGCAACCAAGGAGGACGGAGTTATGGCTACACCTTC,CASNQGGRSYGYTF
TRBD2,15,TRBJ2-1,TRBV4-2,TGTGCCAGCAGCGCCCGGGAGGGGGACCTGGATGAGCAGTTCTTC,CASSAREGDLDEQFF
NA,13,TRBJ2-7,TRBV5-5,TGTGCCAGCAGCTTGGTTGGAGGGGCCGAGCAGTACTTC,CASSLVGGAEQYF
TRBD1,15,TRBJ1-2,TRBV19,TGTGCCAGTAGTAGAGGGGACAGGCCGAACTATGGCTACACCTTC,CASSRGDRPNYGYTF
NA,14,TRBJ1-1,TRBV6-1,TGTGCCAGCAGGGATGGGGGGATGAACACTGAAGCTTTCTTT,CASRDGGMNTEAFF
NA,15,TRBJ1-5,TRBV27,TGTGCCAGCAGTTTAAAGAGAGGGTTCAATCAGCCCCAGCATTTT,CASSLKRGFNQPQHF
NA,13,TRBJ1-2,TRBV6-1,TGTGCCAGCAGTGAAGCAGAGTACTATGGCTACACCTTC,CASSEAEYYGYTF
NA,13,TRBJ2-1,TRBV19,TGTGCCAGTAGTACTAGCGAGTACAATGAGCAGTTCTTC,CASSTSEYNEQFF
NA,13,TRBJ1-2,TRBV7-9,TGTGCCAGCAGCTCCCCAGGAGGCTATGGCTACACCTTC,CASSSPGGYGYTF
TRBD1,15,TRBJ1-4,TRBV28,TGTGCCAGCAGTTTATGGGGACAGGCTAATGAAAAACTGTTTTTT,CASSLWGQANEKLFF
TRBD1,14,TRBJ1-6,TRBV29-1,TGCAGCGTTCGGGAACAGGGGATGGTTTCACCCCTCCACTTT,CSVREQGMVSPLHF
TRBD2,17,TRBJ2-1,TRBV7-6,TGTGCCAGCAGCCCAGCCCCTAGCGGGGGTTTAGGGAGTGAGCAGTTCTTC,CASSPAPSGGLGSEQFF
NA,15,TRBJ1-1,TRBV9,TGTGCCAGCAGCGAGTCGGGGGGAGAGGATACTGAAGCTTTCTTT,CASSESGGEDTEAFF
NA,13,TRBJ2-7,TRBV5-1,TGCGCCAGCAGTCCAGACAGCCGCTACGAGCAGTACTTC,CASSPDSRYEQYF
TRBD1,17,TRBJ2-3,TRBV5-1,TGCGCCAGCAGCCAGGGACAGGGGGCGCAAAACACAGATACGCAGTATTTT,CASSQGQGAQNTDTQYF